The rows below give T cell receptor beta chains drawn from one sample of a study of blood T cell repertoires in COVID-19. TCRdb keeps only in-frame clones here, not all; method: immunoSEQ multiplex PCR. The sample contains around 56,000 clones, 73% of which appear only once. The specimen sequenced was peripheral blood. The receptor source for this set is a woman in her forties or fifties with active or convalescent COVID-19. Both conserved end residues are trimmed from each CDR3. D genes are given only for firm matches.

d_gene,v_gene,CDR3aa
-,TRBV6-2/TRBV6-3,ASSYVRGNTGELF
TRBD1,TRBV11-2,ASSLGWDRGSIRSYEQY
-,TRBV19,ASSDSTYSYNEQF
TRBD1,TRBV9,ASSAPGTAHANTGELF
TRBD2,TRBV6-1,ASREGGLAGGVQF
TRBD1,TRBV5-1,ASSSTGGDQPQH
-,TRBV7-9,ASSFSSLSEQF
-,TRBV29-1,SVEDRRTIGYGYT
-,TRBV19,ASSIGVEQY
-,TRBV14,ASSQDQVAGELF
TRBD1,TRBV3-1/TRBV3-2,ASSPRDSARSGANVLT
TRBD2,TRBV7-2,ASSPRTSGKLLYDNEQF
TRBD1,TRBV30,AWSAMDRGAANEKLF
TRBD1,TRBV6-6,ASSYRNRGDYGYT
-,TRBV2,ASKKTDSSYNEQF
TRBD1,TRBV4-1,ASSQTDRGGTQY
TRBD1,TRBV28,ASSSSRGLSGYT
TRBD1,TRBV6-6,ASSRTGQKSPLH
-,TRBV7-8,ASSLAFSKEGTNQPQH
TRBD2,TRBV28,ASSPRRLAASYEQY
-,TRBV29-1,SVEGGGRQF
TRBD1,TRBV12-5,ASGLRQGAYGELF
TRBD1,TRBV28,ASSSEETGQELYEQY
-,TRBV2,ASNFYTEAF
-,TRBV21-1,ASRTSVYEQY
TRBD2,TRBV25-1,ASSEPRLAGDRNEQF
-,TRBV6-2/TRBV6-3,ASSYSTQGGGNPYEQY
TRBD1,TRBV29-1,SGTGKNIQY
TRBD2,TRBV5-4,ASWSRDYFYNEQF
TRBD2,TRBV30,AWRSSGETQY
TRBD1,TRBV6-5,ASRTGGRVGNEQF
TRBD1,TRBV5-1,ASRGQGAFSGNTIY
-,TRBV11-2,ASSLYSGANTGELF